The sequence of this T cell receptor beta chain was determined in a study of T cells in Graves' hyperthyroidism and ophthalmopathy. Study outcomes and limitations: Onset of ophthalmopathy came a median around 7.1 months after the model predicted it. In simple terms, a model built on 13 V-J features told ophthalmopathy apart from stable hyperthyroidism.

Clinical symptoms, serum thyroxine, TRAb, thyroid ultrasound and orbital computed tomography established diagnosis. The V gene lost 2 bases and the J gene lost 4 bases, with 9 bases spanning the gap. Germline V gene data show CDR1 as MNHNY and CDR2 as SVGAGI (reference sequence). The CDR3 runs to 14 residues. Details on this clonotype: Antigen specificity is unknown.

Using RNA transcripts as the source, TCR beta CDR3 regions were amplified. The HTBI primer set served for first-round RT-PCR of the TCR CDR3. One entry per CDR3 protein results from TCRdb running MiXCR on the multiplex PCR reads. The sample records roughly 800,000 distinct CDR3 sequences, more than 30% being singletons. The receptor's source is a man younger than 35 with Graves' hyperthyroidism. The chain uses TRBV6-6 and TRBJ1-5; D is undetermined. The sample comprised blood. CDR3 sequence (DNA): TGTGCCAGCAGTTACCCGGACGGAAATCAGCCCCAGCATTTT. It is translated as CASSYPDGNQPQHF.